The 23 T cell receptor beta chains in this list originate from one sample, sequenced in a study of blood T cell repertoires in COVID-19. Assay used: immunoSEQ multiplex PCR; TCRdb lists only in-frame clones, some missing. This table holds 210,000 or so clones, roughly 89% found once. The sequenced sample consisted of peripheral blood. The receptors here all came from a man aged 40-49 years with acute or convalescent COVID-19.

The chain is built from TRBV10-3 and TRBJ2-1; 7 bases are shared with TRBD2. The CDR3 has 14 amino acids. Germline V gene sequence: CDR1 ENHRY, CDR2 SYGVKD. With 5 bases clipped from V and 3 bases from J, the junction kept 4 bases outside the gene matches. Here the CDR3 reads CAISPGGSYNEQFF. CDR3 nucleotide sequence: TGTGCCATCAGTCCCGGGGGGAGCTACAATGAGCAGTTCTTC.

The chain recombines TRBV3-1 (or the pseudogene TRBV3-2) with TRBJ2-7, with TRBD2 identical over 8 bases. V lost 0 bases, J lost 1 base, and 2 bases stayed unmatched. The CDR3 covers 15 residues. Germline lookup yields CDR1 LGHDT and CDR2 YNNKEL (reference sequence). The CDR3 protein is CASSQDRGGSYEQYF. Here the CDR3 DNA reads TGTGCCAGCAGCCAAGATCGGGGGGGGTCCTACGAGCAGTACTTC.

The CDR3 reads CASYTGGTEAFF. CDR3 in DNA: TGTGCCAGCTATACAGGGGGCACTGAAGCTTTCTTT. The genes are TRBV7-9 and TRBJ1-1; the match to TRBD1 covers 8 bases. V trimming: 8 bases; J trimming: 4 bases; junction bases outside the gene matches: 3. CDR3 size: 12 residues. In germline, CDR1 is SEHNR, CDR2 FQNEAQ (reference sequence).

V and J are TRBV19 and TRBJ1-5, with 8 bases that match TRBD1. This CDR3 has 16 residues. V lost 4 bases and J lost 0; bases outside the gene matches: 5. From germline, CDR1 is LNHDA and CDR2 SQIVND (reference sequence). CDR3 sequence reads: CASSTTGGNSNQPQHF. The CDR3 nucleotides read TGTGCCAGTAGTACCACAGGGGGGAATAGCAATCAGCCCCAGCATTTT. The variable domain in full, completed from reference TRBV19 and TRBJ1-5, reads DGGITQSPKYLFRKEGQNVTLSCEQNLNHDAMYWYRQDPGQGLRLIYYSQIVNDFQKGDIAEGYSVSREKKESFPLTVTSAQKNPTAFYLCASSTTGGNSNQPQHFGDGTRLSIL.

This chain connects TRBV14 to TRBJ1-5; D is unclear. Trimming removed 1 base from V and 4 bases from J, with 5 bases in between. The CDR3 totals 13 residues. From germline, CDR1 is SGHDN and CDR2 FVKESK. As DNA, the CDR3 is TGTGCCAGCAGCCAAGCGAGTAATCAGCCCCAGCATTTT. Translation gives CASSQASNQPQHF.

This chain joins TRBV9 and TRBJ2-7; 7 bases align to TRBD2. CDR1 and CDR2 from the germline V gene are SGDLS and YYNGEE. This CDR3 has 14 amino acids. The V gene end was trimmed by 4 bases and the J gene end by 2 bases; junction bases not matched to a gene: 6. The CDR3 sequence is CASSPGGLAYEQYF. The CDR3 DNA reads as TGTGCCAGCAGCCCGGGAGGACTAGCCTACGAGCAGTACTTC.

CDR3 in DNA: TGTGCCAGCAGCTTACGACAGGGGTCGGGCTACGAGCAGTACTTC. Its translation: CASSLRQGSGYEQYF. The chain carries TRBV7-3 and TRBJ2-7; TRBD1 matches at 8 bases. Germline-derived CDR1 and CDR2 are SGHTA and FQGTGA. The CDR3 is 15 amino acids. Trimming took 2 bases from V and 3 from J; bases not matched to a gene: 6.

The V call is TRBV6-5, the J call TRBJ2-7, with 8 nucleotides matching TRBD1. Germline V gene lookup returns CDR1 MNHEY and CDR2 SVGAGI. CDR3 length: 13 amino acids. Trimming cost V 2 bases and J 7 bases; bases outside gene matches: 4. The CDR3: CASSYRTGREQYF. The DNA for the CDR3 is TGTGCCAGCAGTTACCGGACAGGGCGGGAGCAGTACTTC.

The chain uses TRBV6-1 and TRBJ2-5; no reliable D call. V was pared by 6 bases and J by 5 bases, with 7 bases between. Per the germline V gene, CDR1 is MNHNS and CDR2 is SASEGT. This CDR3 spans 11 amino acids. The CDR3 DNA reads TGTGCCAGCAGACAACACGAGACCCAGTACTTC. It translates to CASRQHETQYF.

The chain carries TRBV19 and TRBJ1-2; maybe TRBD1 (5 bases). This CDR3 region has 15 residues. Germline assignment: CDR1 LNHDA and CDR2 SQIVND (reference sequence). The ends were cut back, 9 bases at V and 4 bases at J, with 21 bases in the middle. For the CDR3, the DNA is TGTGCCAGCAAACCTCAAACCCGGGGGACCTATGGCTACACCTTC. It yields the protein CASKPQTRGTYGYTF.

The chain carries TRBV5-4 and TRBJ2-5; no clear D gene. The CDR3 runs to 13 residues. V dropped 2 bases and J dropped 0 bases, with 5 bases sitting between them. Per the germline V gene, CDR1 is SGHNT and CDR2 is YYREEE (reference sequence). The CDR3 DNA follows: TGTGCCAGCAGCTTAGACAACCAAGAGACCCAGTACTTC. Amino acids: CASSLDNQETQYF.

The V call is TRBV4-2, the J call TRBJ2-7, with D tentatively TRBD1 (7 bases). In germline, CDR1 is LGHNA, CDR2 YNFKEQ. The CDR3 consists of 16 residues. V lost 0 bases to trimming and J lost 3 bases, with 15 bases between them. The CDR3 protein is CASSQDVRQGGYEQYF. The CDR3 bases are TGTGCCAGCAGCCAAGATGTTCGACAGGGAGGCTACGAGCAGTACTTC.

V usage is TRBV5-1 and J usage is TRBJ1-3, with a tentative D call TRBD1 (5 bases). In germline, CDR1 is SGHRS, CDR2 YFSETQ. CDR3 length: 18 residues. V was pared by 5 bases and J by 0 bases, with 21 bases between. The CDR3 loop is CASSRSAAGQYSGNTIYF. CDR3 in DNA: TGCGCCAGCAGTCGCTCCGCGGCAGGGCAATACTCTGGAAACACCATATATTTT.

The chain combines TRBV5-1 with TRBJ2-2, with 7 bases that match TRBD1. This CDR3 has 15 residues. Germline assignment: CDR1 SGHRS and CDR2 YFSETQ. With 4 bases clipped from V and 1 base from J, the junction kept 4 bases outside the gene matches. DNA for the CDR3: TGCGCCAGCAGCCGGGACAGCATGAACACCGGGGAGCTGTTTTTT. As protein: CASSRDSMNTGELFF.

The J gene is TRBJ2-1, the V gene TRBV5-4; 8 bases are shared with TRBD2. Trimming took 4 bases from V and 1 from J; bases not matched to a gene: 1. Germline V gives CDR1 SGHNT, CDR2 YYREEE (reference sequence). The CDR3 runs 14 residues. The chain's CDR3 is CASSRGGSYNEQFF. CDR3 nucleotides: TGTGCCAGCAGCCGGGGGGGGTCCTACAATGAGCAGTTCTTC.

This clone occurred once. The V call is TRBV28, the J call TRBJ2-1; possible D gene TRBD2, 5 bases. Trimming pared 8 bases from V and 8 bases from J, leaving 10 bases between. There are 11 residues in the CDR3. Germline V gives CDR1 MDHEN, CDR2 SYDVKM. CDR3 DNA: TGTGCCAGCGGACTTCTAGATGAGCAGTTCTTC. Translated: CASGLLDEQFF. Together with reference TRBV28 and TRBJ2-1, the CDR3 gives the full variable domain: DVKVTQSSRYLVKRTGEKVFLECVQDMDHENMFWYRQDPGLGLRLIYFSYDVKMKEKGDIPEGYSVSREKKERFSLILESASTNQTSMYLCASGLLDEQFFGPGTRLTVL.

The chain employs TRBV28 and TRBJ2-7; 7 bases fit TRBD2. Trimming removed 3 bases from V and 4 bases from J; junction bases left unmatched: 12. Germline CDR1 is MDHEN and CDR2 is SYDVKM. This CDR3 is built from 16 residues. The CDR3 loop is CASSLTRLAHNYEQYF. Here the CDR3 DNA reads TGTGCCAGCAGTTTGACTCGACTAGCCCATAATTACGAGCAGTACTTC.

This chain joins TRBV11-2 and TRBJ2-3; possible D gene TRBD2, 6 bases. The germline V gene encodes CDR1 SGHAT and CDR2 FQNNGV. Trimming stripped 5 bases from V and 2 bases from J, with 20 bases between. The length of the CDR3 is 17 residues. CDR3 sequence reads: CASSLRLSRGFTDTQYF. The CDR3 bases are TGTGCCAGCAGCCTCCGCCTCTCGCGGGGATTCACAGATACGCAGTATTTT.

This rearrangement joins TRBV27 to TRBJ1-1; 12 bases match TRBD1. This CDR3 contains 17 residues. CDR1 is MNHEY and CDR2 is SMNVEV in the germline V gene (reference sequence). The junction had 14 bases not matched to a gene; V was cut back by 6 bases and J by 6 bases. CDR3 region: CASRGTGGRLLVAEAFF. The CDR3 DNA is TGTGCCAGCAGGGGGACAGGGGGCCGGCTTTTGGTGGCTGAAGCTTTCTTT.

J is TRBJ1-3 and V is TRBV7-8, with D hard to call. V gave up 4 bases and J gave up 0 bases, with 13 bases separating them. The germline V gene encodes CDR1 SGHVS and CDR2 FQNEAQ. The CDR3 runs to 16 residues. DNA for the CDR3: TGTGCCAGCAGCTCTATGCTGAGGTCCTCTGGAAACACCATATATTTT. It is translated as CASSSMLRSSGNTIYF. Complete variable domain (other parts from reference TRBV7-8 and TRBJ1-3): GAGVSQSPRYKVAKRGQDVALRCDPISGHVSLFWYQQALGQGPEFLTYFQNEAQLDKSGLPSDRFFAERPEGSVSTLKIQRTQQEDSAVYLCASSSMLRSSGNTIYFGEGSWLTVV.

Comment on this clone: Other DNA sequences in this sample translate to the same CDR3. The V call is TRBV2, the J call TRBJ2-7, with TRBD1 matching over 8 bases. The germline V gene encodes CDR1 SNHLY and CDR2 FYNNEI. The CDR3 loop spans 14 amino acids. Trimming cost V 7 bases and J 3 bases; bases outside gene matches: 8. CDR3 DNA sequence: TGTGCCAGCAAACCAGGACAGGGCAGCTACGAGCAGTACTTC. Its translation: CASKPGQGSYEQYF. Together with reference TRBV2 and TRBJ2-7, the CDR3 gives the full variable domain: EPEVTQTPSHQVTQMGQEVILRCVPISNHLYFYWYRQILGQKVEFLVSFYNNEISEKSEIFDDQFSVERPDGSNFTLKIRSTKLEDSAMYFCASKPGQGSYEQYFGPGTRLTVT.

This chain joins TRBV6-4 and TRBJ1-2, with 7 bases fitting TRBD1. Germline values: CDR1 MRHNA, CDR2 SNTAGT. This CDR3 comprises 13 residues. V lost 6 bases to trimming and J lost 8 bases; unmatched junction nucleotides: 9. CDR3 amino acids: CASRKTGIGGYTF. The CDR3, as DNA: TGTGCCAGCAGGAAGACAGGGATAGGCGGCTACACCTTC.

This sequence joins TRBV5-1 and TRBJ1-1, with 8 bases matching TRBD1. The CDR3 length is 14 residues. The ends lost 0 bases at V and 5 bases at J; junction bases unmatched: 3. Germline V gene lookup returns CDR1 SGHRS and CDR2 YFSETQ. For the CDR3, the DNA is TGCGCCAGCAGCTTGGGGACAGGGCGGACTGAAGCTTTCTTT. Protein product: CASSLGTGRTEAFF.